The clone carrying this TCR beta chain was recorded only once. Germline loops: CDR1 MNHNS, CDR2 SASEGT. V lost 2 bases to trimming and J lost 5 bases, with 4 bases between them. The CDR3 spans 12 residues. The sample originates from a study of T cell responses to AZD1222 COVID-19 vaccine. Repertoires were generated with immunoSEQ multiplex PCR, while TCRdb's copy carries only in-frame clones and drops some. This table has roughly 110,000 clones, about 90% appearing once. The receptor comes from an adult in good health. The sample consisted of peripheral blood, taken on day 0 of AZD1222 vaccination. The rearrangement uses TRBV6-1 and TRBJ1-5, with no clear D. CDR3 sequence reads: CASSETDQPQHF. CDR3 in DNA: TGTGCCAGCAGTGAAACAGATCAGCCCCAGCATTTT.